These 6 T cell receptor beta chains were all obtained from the same sample, sequenced in a study of blood T cells in healthy people across ages. With a J-beta primer mix and a sample-barcoded 5' primer, a second PCR ran about 7 to 11 cycles. TCRdb analysed the 5' RACE reads with MiXCR anew, one entry per CDR3 protein. Of 800,000 to 950,000 distinct CDR3 sequences listed, about 27% are singletons. These sequences were also reported in another study, on T cells of mothers and their children.

Sample: blood. Receptors were obtained from a woman aged 40 to 50 in good health.

This clonotype was recorded many times. The chain is built from TRBV28 and TRBJ2-1, with D perhaps being TRBD1 or TRBD2 (6 bases each). V lost 7 bases, J lost 2 bases, and 12 bases lay in between. Germline V lookup: CDR1 MDHEN, CDR2 SYDVKM. The CDR3 runs 14 residues. The CDR3 DNA is TGTGCCAGCACTGTCGGGGGCACCTACAATGAGCAGTTCTTC. Translated, it gives CASTVGGTYNEQFF.

This clonotype was observed a handful of times. The V and J genes are TRBV24-1 and TRBJ2-2, with 11 bases matching TRBD1. The germline V gene encodes CDR1 KGHDR and CDR2 SFDVKD. V lost 5 bases to trimming and J lost 1 base; unmatched junction nucleotides: 2. The CDR3 contains 16 residues. The CDR3 sequence: CATSGGQGVNTGELFF. The DNA of the CDR3 is TGTGCCACCAGTGGGGGACAGGGGGTGAACACCGGGGAGCTGTTTTTT.

The chain couples TRBV9 to TRBJ1-5, with TRBD1 as a possible D gene (5 bases). The CDR3 runs to 14 residues. CDR1 is SGDLS, CDR2 YYNGEE, per germline. V was pared by 3 bases and J by 5 bases, with 12 bases between. CDR3 residues: CASSEGPNDQPQHF. The CDR3 DNA sequence: TGTGCCAGCAGCGAGGGACCGAACGATCAGCCCCAGCATTTT.

In the case of this clonotype: A much larger clone is a single base away; this may be a read error. The genes are TRBV6-5 and TRBJ2-1; 8 nucleotides line up with TRBD1. The CDR3 runs to 15 residues. J was trimmed by 2 bases and V by 6 bases; bases with no gene match: 6. Germline V gene lookup returns CDR1 MNHEY and CDR2 SVGAGI. CDR3 protein: CASRRTGLTYNEQFF. The CDR3 coding sequence is TGTGCCAGCAGGCGGACAGGGCTCACCTACAATGAGCAGTTCTTC.

As concerns this clonotype: A much larger clone lies a single base off, so this may be a read error. V gene TRBV25-1 combines with J gene TRBJ2-7, with 7 bases lining up with TRBD2. The better agreement between TRBJ2-5 and the DNA end casts doubt on the J call. The CDR3 consists of 15 residues. Per germline, CDR1 MGHDK and CDR2 SYGVNS. For the CDR3, the DNA is TGTGCCGGCAGCGTGAGCCTGGGGGGGTCGGAGACCCAGTACTTC. Amino acid sequence: CAGSVSLGGSETQYF.

About this clonotype: Compared with germline, one end of the junction differs, possibly owing to a read error. V usage is TRBV9 and J usage is TRBJ1-2, with D uncertain. In germline, CDR1 is SGDLS, CDR2 YYNGEE. The CDR3 spans 14 residues. CDR3: CACSPLTINYGYTF. The CDR3 DNA reads as TGTGCCTGCAGTCCATTGACCATTAACTATGGCTACACCTTC. The whole variable domain, remainder taken from reference TRBV9 and TRBJ1-2, is DSGVTQTPKHLITATGQRVTLRCSPRSGDLSVYWYQQSLDQGLQFLIQYYNGEERAKGNILERFSAQQFPDLHSELNLSSLELGDSALYFCACSPLTINYGYTFGSGTRLTVV.